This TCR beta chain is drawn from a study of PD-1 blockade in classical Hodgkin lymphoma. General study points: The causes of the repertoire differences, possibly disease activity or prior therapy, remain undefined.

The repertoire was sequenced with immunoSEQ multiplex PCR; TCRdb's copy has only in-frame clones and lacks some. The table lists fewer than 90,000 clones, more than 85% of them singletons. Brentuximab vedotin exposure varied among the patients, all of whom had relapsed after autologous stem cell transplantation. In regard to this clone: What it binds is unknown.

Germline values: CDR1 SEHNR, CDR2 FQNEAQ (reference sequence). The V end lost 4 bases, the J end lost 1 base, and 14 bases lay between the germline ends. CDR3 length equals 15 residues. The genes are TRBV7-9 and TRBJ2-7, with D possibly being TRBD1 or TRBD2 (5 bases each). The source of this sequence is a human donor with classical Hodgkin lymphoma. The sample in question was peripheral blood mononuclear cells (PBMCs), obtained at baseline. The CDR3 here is CASSWDLLGSYEQYF. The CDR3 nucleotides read TGTGCCAGCAGCTGGGACCTTCTGGGTTCCTACGAGCAGTACTTC.